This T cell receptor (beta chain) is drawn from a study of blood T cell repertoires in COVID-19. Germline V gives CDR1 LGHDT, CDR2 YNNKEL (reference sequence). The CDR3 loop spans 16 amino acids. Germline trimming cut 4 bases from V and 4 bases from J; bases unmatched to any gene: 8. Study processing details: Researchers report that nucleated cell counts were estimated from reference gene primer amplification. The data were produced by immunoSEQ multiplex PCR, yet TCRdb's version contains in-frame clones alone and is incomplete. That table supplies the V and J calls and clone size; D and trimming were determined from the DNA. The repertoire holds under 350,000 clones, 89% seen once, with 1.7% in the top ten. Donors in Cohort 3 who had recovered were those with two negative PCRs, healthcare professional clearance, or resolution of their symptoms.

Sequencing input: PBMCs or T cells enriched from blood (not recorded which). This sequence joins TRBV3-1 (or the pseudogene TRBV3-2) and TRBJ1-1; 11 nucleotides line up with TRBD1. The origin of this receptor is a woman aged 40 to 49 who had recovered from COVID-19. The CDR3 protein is CASSLWWDRGVTEAFF. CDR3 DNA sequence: TGTGCCAGCAGCCTTTGGTGGGACAGGGGGGTCACTGAAGCTTTCTTT.